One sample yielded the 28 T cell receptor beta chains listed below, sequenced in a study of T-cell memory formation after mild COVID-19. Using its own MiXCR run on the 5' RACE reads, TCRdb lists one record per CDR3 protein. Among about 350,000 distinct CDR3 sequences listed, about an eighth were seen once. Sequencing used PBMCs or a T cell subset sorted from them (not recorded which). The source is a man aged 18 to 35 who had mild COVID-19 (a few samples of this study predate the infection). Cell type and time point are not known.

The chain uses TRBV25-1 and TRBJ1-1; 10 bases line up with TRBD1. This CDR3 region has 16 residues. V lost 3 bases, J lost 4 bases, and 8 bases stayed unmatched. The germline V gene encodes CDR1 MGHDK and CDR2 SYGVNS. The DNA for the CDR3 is TGTGCCAGCAGTGATCCGGGACAGGGGATTTTCACTGAAGCTTTCTTT. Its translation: CASSDPGQGIFTEAFF.

As DNA, the CDR3 is TGTGCCAGCAGTCTGAGTCCCTCCTGGTACGAGCAGTACGTC. Protein sequence: CASSLSPSWYEQYV. The rearrangement uses TRBV6-6 and TRBJ2-7; no clear D gene. Germline loops: CDR1 MNHNY, CDR2 SVGAGI (reference sequence). Trimming took off 5 bases at V and 4 bases at J, with 15 bases between the two ends. There are 14 residues in the CDR3.

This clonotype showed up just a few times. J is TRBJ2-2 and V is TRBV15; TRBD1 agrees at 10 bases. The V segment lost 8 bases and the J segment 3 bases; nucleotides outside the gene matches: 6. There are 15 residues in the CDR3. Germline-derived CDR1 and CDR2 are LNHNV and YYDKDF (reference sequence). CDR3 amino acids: CATGWTGGYTGELFF. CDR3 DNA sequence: TGTGCCACCGGGTGGACAGGGGGTTACACCGGGGAGCTGTTTTTT. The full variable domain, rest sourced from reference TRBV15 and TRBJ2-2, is DAMVIQNPRYQVTQFGKPVTLSCSQTLNHNVMYWYQQKSSQAPKLLFHYYDKDFNNEADTPDNFQSRRPNTSFCFLDIRSPGLGDTAMYLCATGWTGGYTGELFFGEGSRLTVL.

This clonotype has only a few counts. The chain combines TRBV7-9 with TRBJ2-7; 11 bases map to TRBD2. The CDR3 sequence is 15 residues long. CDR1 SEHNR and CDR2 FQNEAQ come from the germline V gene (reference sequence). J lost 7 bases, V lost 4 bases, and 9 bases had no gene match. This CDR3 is CASSSRLAGWWEQYF. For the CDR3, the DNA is TGTGCCAGCAGCTCGAGACTAGCGGGGTGGTGGGAGCAGTACTTC.

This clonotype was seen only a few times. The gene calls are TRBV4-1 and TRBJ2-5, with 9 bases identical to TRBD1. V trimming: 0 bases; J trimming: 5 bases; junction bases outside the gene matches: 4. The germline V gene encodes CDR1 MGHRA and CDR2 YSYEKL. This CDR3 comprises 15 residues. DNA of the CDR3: TGCGCCAGCAGCCAAGAATACAGGGGGCCTGAGACCCAGTACTTC. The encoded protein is CASSQEYRGPETQYF.

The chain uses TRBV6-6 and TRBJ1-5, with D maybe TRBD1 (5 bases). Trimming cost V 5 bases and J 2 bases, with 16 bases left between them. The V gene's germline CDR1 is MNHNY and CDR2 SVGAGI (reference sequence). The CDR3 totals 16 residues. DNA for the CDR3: TGTGCCAGCAGTATCGCCGGGGGTGTGGGCAATCAGCCCCAGCATTTT. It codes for CASSIAGGVGNQPQHF.

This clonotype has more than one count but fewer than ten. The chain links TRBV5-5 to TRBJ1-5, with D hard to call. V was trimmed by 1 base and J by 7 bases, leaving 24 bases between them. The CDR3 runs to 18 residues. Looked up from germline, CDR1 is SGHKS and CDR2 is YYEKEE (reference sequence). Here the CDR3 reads CASSLPLVREDGRQPQHF. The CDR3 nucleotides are TGTGCCAGCAGCTTGCCCCTCGTACGTGAGGACGGTAGACAGCCCCAGCATTTT.

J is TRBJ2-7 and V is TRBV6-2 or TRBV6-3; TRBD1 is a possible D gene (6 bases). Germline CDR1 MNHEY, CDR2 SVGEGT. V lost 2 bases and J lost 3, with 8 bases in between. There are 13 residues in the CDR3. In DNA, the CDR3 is TGTGCCAGCAGTTACGGGACACTCTACGAGCAGTACGTC. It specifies CASSYGTLYEQYV.

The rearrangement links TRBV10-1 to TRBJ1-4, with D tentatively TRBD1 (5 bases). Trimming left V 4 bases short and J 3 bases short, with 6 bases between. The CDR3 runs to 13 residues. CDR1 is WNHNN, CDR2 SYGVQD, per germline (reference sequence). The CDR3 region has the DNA TGCGCCAGCAGTGGACAGCCTAATGAAAAACTGTTTTTT. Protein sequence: CASSGQPNEKLFF.

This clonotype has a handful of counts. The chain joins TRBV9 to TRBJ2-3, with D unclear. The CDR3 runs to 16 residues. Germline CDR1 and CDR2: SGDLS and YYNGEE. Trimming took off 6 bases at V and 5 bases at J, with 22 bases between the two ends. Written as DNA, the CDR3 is TGTGCCAGCACCTTGACCGGGTCCCGAACCCTAGATACGCAGTATTTT. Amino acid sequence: CASTLTGSRTLDTQYF.

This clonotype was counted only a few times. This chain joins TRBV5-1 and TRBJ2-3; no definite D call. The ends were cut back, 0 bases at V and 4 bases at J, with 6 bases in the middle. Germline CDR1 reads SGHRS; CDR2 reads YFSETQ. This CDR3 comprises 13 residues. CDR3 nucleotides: TGCGCCAGCAGCTTGGGGACCCCAGATACGCAGTATTTT. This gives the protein CASSLGTPDTQYF.

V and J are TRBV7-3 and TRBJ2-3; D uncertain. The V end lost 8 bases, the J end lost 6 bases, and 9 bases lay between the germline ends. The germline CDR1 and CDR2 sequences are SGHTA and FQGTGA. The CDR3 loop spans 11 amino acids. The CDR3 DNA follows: TGTGCCAGCGGTAACGGGGATACGCAGTATTTT. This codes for CASGNGDTQYF.

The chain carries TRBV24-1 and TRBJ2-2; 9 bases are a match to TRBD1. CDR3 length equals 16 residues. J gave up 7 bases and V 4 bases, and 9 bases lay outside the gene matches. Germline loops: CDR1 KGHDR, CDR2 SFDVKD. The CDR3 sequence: CATSDNYRGQGGELFF. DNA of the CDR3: TGTGCCACCAGTGACAACTACAGGGGGCAAGGCGGGGAGCTGTTTTTT.

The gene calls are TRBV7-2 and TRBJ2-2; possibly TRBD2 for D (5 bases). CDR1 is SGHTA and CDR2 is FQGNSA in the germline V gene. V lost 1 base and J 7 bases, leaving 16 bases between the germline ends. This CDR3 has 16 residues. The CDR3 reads CASSLERVENGGELFF. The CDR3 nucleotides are TGTGCCAGCAGCTTAGAGAGGGTAGAAAACGGCGGGGAGCTGTTTTTT. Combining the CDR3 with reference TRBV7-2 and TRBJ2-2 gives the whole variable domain GAGVSQSPSNKVTEKGKDVELRCDPISGHTALYWYRQSLGQGLEFLIYFQGNSAPDKSGLPSDRFSAERTGGSVSTLTIQRTQQEDSAVYLCASSLERVENGGELFFGEGSRLTVL.

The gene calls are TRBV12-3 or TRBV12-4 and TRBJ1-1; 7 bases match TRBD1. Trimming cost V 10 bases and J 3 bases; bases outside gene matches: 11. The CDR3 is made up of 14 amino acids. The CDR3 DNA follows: TGTGCCACCTCCCCCAGGGGGGGGGACACTGAAGCTTTCTTT. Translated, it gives CATSPRGGDTEAFF.

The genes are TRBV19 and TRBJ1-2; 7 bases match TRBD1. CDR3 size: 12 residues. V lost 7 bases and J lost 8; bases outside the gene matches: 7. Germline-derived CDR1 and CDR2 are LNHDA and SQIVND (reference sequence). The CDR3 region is CASTEDRRGYTF. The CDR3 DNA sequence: TGTGCCAGTACTGAGGACAGGCGGGGCTACACCTTC.

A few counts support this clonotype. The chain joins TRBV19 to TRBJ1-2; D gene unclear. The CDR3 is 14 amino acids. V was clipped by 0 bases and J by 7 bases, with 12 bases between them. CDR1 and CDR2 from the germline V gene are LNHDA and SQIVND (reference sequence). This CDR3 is CASSIDLVGRGYTF. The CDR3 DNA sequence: TGTGCCAGTAGTATAGATTTGGTAGGACGTGGCTACACCTTC.

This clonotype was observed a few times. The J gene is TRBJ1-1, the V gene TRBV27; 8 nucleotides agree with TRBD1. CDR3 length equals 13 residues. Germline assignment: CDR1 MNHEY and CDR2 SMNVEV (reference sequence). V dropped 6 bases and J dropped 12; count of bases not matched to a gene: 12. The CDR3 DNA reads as TGTGCCAGCAGGATAACAGGGGGAACGCTAACTTTCTTT. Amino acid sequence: CASRITGGTLTFF.

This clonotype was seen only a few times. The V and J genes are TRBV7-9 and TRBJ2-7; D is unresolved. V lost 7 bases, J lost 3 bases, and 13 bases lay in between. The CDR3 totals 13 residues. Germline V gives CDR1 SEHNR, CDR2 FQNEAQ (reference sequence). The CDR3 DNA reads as TGTGCCAGCATCACTCCTCGGATCTACGAGCAGTACGTC. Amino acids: CASITPRIYEQYV.

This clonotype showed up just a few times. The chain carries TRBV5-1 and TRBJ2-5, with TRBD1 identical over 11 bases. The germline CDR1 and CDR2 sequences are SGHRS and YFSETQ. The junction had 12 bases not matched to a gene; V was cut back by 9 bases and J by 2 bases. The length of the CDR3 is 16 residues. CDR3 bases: TGCGCCACCAGGAGGGGACAGGGGGTGTTACAAGAGACCCAGTACTTC. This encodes CATRRGQGVLQETQYF.

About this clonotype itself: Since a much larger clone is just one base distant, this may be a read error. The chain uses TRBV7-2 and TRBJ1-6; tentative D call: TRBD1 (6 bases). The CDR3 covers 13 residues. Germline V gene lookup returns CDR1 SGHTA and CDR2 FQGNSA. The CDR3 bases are TGTGCCAGCAGCAACAGGGTGTCTTCACACCTCCACTTT. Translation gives CASSNRVSSHLHF.

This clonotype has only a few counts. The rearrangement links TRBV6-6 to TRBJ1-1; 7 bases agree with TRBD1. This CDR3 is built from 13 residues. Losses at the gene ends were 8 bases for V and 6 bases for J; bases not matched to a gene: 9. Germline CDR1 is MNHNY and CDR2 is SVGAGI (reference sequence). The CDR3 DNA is TGTGCCAGCCACACACCAGGGGGAGCTGAAGCTTTCTTT. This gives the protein CASHTPGGAEAFF.

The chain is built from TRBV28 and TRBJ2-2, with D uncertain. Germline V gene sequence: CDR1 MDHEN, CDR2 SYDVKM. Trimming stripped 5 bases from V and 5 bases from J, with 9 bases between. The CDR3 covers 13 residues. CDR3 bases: TGTGCCAGCAGTCCAATACGGACCGGGGAGCTGTTTTTT. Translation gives CASSPIRTGELFF.

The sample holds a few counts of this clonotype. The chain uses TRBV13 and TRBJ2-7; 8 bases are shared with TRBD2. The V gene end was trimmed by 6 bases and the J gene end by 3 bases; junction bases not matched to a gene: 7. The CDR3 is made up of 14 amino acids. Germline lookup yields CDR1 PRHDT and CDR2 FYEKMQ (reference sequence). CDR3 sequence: CASSPREGLYEQYF. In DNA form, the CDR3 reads TGTGCCAGCAGTCCCCGGGAGGGTCTCTACGAGCAGTACTTC.

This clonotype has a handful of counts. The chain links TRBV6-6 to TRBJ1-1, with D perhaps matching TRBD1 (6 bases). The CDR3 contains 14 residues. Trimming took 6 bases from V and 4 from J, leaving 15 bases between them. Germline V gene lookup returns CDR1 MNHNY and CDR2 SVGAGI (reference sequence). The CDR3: CASSPQQGSTEAFF. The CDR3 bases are TGTGCCAGCAGCCCACAACAGGGAAGCACTGAAGCTTTCTTT.

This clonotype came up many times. The chain's CDR3 is CAISESGRQIETQYF. CDR3 bases: TGTGCCATCAGTGAGTCGGGCCGACAAATAGAGACCCAGTACTTC. The J gene is TRBJ2-5, the V gene TRBV10-3, with D uncertain. The V end lost 0 bases, the J end lost 4 bases, and 12 bases lay between the germline ends. The germline V gene encodes CDR1 ENHRY and CDR2 SYGVKD. The CDR3 is 15 amino acids.

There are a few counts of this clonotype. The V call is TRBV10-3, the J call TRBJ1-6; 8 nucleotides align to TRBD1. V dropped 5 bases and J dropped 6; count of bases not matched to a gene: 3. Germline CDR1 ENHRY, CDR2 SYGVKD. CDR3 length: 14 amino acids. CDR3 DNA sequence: TGTGCCATCAGTTGGCAGGGGGCTAATTCACCCCTCCACTTT. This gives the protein CAISWQGANSPLHF.

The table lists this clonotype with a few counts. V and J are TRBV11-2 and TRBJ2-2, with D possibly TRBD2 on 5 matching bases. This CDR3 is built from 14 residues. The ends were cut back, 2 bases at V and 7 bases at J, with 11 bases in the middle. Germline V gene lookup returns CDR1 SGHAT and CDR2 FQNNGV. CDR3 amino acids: CASSLRESGGELFF. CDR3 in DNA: TGTGCCAGCAGCTTAAGGGAGTCTGGCGGGGAGCTGTTTTTT.